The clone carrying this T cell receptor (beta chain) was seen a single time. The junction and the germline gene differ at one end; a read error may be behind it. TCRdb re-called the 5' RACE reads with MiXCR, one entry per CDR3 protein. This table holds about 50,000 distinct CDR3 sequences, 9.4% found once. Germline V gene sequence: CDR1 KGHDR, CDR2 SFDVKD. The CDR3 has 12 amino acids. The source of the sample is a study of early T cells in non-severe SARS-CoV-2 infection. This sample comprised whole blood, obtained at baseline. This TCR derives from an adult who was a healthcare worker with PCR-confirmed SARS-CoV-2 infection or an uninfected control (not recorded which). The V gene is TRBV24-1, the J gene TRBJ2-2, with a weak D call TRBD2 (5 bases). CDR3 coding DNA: TGTGCCACCAGTGGGATCACCGGGGAGCAGTTTTTT. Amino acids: CATSGITGEQFF.